The rows below give T cell receptor beta chains drawn from one sample of a study of long-term antiretroviral therapy in people with HIV. Only in-frame clones appear in the TCRdb table, and some are missing; sequencing was by immunoSEQ multiplex PCR. The data hold 14,000 or so clones, with 88% observed a single time. Here the sequenced sample was unsorted PBMCs, taken 6.2 years after starting antiretroviral therapy. Source of these receptors: a man between 40 and 49 years old with HIV. Each CDR3 is given with its conserved first and last residue.

j_gene	v_gene	len	CDR3aa
TRBJ2-1	TRBV29-1	13	CSVDEQGDHEQFF
TRBJ2-6	TRBV5-1	18	CASSQRLAGLSGANVLTF
TRBJ2-3	TRBV6-1	14	CASRLRGAPDTQYF
TRBJ2-1	TRBV5-1	13	CASSNQGGYEQFF
TRBJ2-5	TRBV28	15	CASSLISVLEETQYF
TRBJ1-2	TRBV6-1	15	CASSDRGGANYGYTF
TRBJ2-1	TRBV7-9	13	CASSLAFRLAQFF
TRBJ2-2	TRBV7-9	14	CASSYRAGAGELFF
TRBJ2-3	TRBV19	13	CASSQLVTDTQYF
TRBJ1-1	TRBV9	15	CASSARQGPNTEAFF
TRBJ2-1	TRBV10-3	19	CAISELGLAVRSSYNEQFF
TRBJ1-2	TRBV15	14	CATSSGASNYGYTF
TRBJ1-2	TRBV10-3	13	CAIKDRGPSGYTF
TRBJ2-1	TRBV19	13	CASSIDEDNEQFF
TRBJ1-2	TRBV7-3	13	CASSSRDRGGYTF
TRBJ2-3	TRBV7-9	16	CASSSLVAGGSDTQYF
TRBJ1-2	TRBV27	17	CASSYTGTAPTNYGYTF
TRBJ2-7	TRBV9	14	CASSPPGGRDEQYF
TRBJ2-3	TRBV7-7	13	CASSLSGADTQYF
TRBJ1-5	TRBV27	17	CASSLYWDSRGVEPQHF
TRBJ1-1	TRBV6-1	14	CASSVSAGQGVAFF
TRBJ1-1	TRBV19	16	CASSIRQGLGNTEAFF
TRBJ2-1	TRBV5-1	15	CASSLVAEGGNEQFF
TRBJ2-3	TRBV28	16	CASSATRAPTTDTQYF
TRBJ2-1	TRBV18	15	CASSSRTSGENEQFF
TRBJ2-2	TRBV5-4	14	CASREWGITGELFF
TRBJ2-7	TRBV30	12	CAWSSGRHEQYF
TRBJ2-2	TRBV5-1	16	CASQPWASENTGELFF
TRBJ2-7	TRBV18	14	CASSPGTGAYEQYF
TRBJ1-1	TRBV7-3	13	CASRQSMNTEAFF
TRBJ1-1	TRBV4-3	16	CASSQGNRAKATEAFF
TRBJ2-3	TRBV4-3	15	CASSQDYRTTDTQYF
TRBJ2-1	TRBV20-1	11	CSARQNNEQFF
TRBJ2-2	TRBV6-4	13	CASRPEGSGELFF
TRBJ2-7	TRBV21-1	17	CASSTSPIDRCPYEQYF
TRBJ2-3	TRBV28	17	CASTPMGEVVPGGTQYF
TRBJ2-1	TRBV2	15	CASLLGGPEGREQFF
TRBJ1-5	TRBV7-8	16	CASSEGQGTNNQPQHF
TRBJ1-1	TRBV10-2	15	CATGHRSQANTEAFF
TRBJ2-3	TRBV11-2	15	CASSLERASADTQYF
TRBJ1-5	TRBV6-5	14	CASSLRWSNQPQHF
TRBJ1-5	TRBV5-4	15	CASSSSPGENQPQHF
TRBJ2-7	TRBV6-5	15	CASSYTVSASYEQYF
TRBJ2-7	TRBV6-1	14	CASSEWRGNNEQYF
TRBJ2-7	TRBV28	11	CASRSAYEQYF
TRBJ1-6	TRBV2	14	CASSQTADNSPLHF
TRBJ2-7	TRBV11-2	17	CASSSRWEAGAPYEQYF
TRBJ2-5	TRBV7-3	13	CASGRTPGETQYF
TRBJ1-2	TRBV4-3	16	CASSRIAGGFNYGYTF
TRBJ2-1	TRBV9	16	CASSYGGTSGGNEQFF
TRBJ2-3	TRBV12-2	14	CASRLEEGADTQYF
TRBJ2-1	TRBV2	15	CASNPTSGGYNEQFF
TRBJ1-5	TRBV27	16	CASSSRTGVTIQPQHF
TRBJ1-1	TRBV7-3	15	CASSPRPGQGVEAFF
TRBJ2-7	TRBV9	15	CASSVGMGTAYEQYF
TRBJ2-7	TRBV30	13	CAWSVQRVGEQYF
TRBJ2-1	TRBV19	14	CASSIGGSYNEQFF